The 23 T cell receptor beta chains below were found in one sample sequenced in a study of metastatic and nonmetastatic thyroid tumors. The entire patient cohort was treatment-naive prior to thyroid surgery. TCRdb re-clonotyped the PCR reads via MiXCR. This table holds about 40,000 clones, more than 9.5% found once. The specimen was blood. These receptors originate from a female donor with papillary thyroid cancer or a benign thyroid nodule (not recorded which). Some clones in this sample may be carry-over from other donors' samples.

This clone was seen ten or more times. V gene TRBV7-2 combines with J gene TRBJ2-5; the match to TRBD2 covers 10 bases. Germline-derived CDR1 and CDR2 are SGHTA and FQGNSA. The CDR3 length is 15 residues. V gave up 5 bases and J gave up 4 bases; unmatched junction bases: 7. The CDR3 loop is CASSRASGSGETQYF. The DNA for the CDR3 is TGTGCCAGCAGCAGAGCTAGCGGGAGCGGAGAGACCCAGTACTTC.

Worth noting for this clone: Its ends do not fully match the called genes, so a read error is possible. The V call is TRBV4-2, the J call TRBJ1-5; TRBD1 aligns across 8 bases. The CDR3 runs 15 residues. Germline V gene lookup returns CDR1 LGHNA and CDR2 YNFKEQ. The CDR3 DNA reads TGTGCCAACAGCCAGGGGACAGGACCGAATCAGCCCCAGCATTTT. This gives the protein CANSQGTGPNQPQHF.

Ten or more counts support this clone. The chain has TRBV7-9 and TRBJ1-1; D gene ambiguous. The V end was cut by 7 bases, the J end by 0 bases, with 3 bases between. Germline CDR1 SEHNR, CDR2 FQNEAQ (reference sequence). The CDR3 runs 11 residues. In nucleotides, the CDR3 is TGTGCCAGCACGTTGAACACTGAAGCTTTCTTT. This encodes CASTLNTEAFF. The whole variable domain, filled in from reference TRBV7-9 and TRBJ1-1, reads DTGVSQNPRHKITKRGQNVTFRCDPISEHNRLYWYRQTLGQGPEFLTYFQNEAQLEKSRLLSDRFSAERPKGSFSTLEIQRTEQGDSAMYLCASTLNTEAFFGQGTRLTVV.

This clone was observed many times. V usage is TRBV28 and J usage is TRBJ1-1; D is perhaps TRBD1 (6 bases). The CDR3 length is 17 residues. Germline CDR1 is MDHEN and CDR2 is SYDVKM. V was pared by 6 bases and J by 4 bases, with 24 bases between. The CDR3 nucleotides are TGTGCCAGCAGCCTCACCGCGTACAGGTCCAGGGGCACTGAAGCTTTCTTT. Encoded protein: CASSLTAYRSRGTEAFF.

V gene TRBV6-4 combines with J gene TRBJ2-3; 8 bases align to TRBD2. Looked up from germline, CDR1 is MRHNA and CDR2 is SNTAGT. The CDR3 is 13 residues long. The junction had 1 base not matched to a gene; V was cut back by 8 bases and J by 0 bases. The CDR3 region has the DNA TGTGCCAGCGGACTAGCTAGCACAGATACGCAGTATTTT. Protein product: CASGLASTDTQYF.

This clone was counted ten times or more. The J gene is TRBJ2-7, the V gene TRBV6-1; D is unresolved. CDR1 and CDR2 from the germline V gene are MNHNS and SASEGT. The CDR3 runs 10 residues. Trimming took off 4 bases at V and 3 bases at J, with 1 base between the two ends. The CDR3 here is CASSGYEQYF. CDR3 in DNA: TGTGCCAGCAGTGGCTACGAGCAGTACTTC.

The chain joins TRBV19 to TRBJ2-1, with 13 bases fitting TRBD2. Germline V gene lookup returns CDR1 LNHDA and CDR2 SQIVND (reference sequence). V was pared by 4 bases and J by 3 bases, with 3 bases of the junction left unmatched. The CDR3 loop spans 16 amino acids. The DNA of the CDR3 is TGTGCCAGTAGTAGGACTAGCGGGAGCGTCTACAATGAGCAGTTCTTC. It translates to CASSRTSGSVYNEQFF. The full variable domain, in which reference TRBV19 and TRBJ2-1 provide the parts outside the CDR3, is DGGITQSPKYLFRKEGQNVTLSCEQNLNHDAMYWYRQDPGQGLRLIYYSQIVNDFQKGDIAEGYSVSREKKESFPLTVTSAQKNPTAFYLCASSRTSGSVYNEQFFGPGTRLTVL.

Ten or more counts support this clone. This chain links TRBV30 with TRBJ2-7, with 10 bases fitting TRBD2. V was clipped by 4 bases and J by 6 bases; unmatched bases: 3. Per germline, CDR1 GTSNPN and CDR2 SVGIG (reference sequence). This CDR3 is built from 12 residues. The CDR3 loop is CAWNLAGAEQYF. In DNA form, the CDR3 reads TGTGCCTGGAATCTAGCGGGAGCCGAGCAGTACTTC.

The table lists this clone with many counts. The CDR3 is CASSPGTSGTDTQYF. The CDR3 region has the DNA TGTGCCAGCAGTCCCGGGACTAGCGGCACAGATACGCAGTATTTT. The V gene is TRBV5-6, the J gene TRBJ2-3; 10 bases fit TRBD2. The trim removed 5 bases at V and 1 base at J, leaving 4 bases unmatched. The CDR3 is 15 residues long. The germline V gene encodes CDR1 SGHDT and CDR2 YYEEEE.

This clone was counted a few times. The genes are TRBV28 and TRBJ1-4; TRBD1 might be the D (6 bases). V shed 6 bases and J shed 8 bases, with 13 bases lying between them. The CDR3 has 13 residues. Germline CDR1 and CDR2: MDHEN and SYDVKM. CDR3 DNA sequence: TGTGCCAGCAGCGGGGGCGGTGGAGAAAAACTGTTTTTT. Protein: CASSGGGGEKLFF.

This clone appeared many times. The genes are TRBV28 and TRBJ2-7; 8 nucleotides line up with TRBD1. CDR1 MDHEN and CDR2 SYDVKM come from the germline V gene. V shed 7 bases and J 5 bases; nucleotides not matched to a gene: 7. This CDR3 spans 13 amino acids. CDR3 nucleotides: TGTGCCAGCACGCCAGGGGGCTTTAACGAGCAGTACTTC. Amino acids: CASTPGGFNEQYF.

This clone was seen many times. The chain uses TRBV14 and TRBJ2-7; D might be TRBD2 (5 bases). The CDR3 spans 11 residues. Germline CDR1 is SGHDN and CDR2 is FVKESK. Trimming took 1 base from V and 9 from J, leaving 7 bases between them. CDR3 loop: CASSQGSGQYF. CDR3 sequence (DNA): TGTGCCAGCAGCCAAGGAAGCGGGCAGTACTTC.

This clone appeared many times. The chain links TRBV20-1 to TRBJ1-5; D is perhaps TRBD1 (5 bases). V lost 6 bases to trimming and J lost 6 bases, with 12 bases between them. The CDR3 covers 12 residues. CDR1 DFQATT and CDR2 SNEGSKA come from the germline V gene (reference sequence). CDR3 residues: CSAQGGGQPQHF. The DNA of the CDR3 is TGCAGTGCCCAGGGTGGCGGTCAGCCCCAGCATTTT.

V usage is TRBV20-1 and J usage is TRBJ2-1, with a weak D call TRBD1 (5 bases). From germline, CDR1 is DFQATT and CDR2 SNEGSKA (reference sequence). V lost 5 bases, J lost 8 bases, and 19 bases lay in between. The CDR3 spans 14 residues. As DNA, the CDR3 is TGCAGTGCTTCAAATGGGGCCAGTGTCGATGAGCAGTTCTTC. This encodes CSASNGASVDEQFF.

This clone occurred many times. The gene calls are TRBV9 and TRBJ2-7; TRBD2 matches at 7 bases. This CDR3 has 15 amino acids. The J segment lost 2 bases and the V segment lost 0 bases, leaving 5 bases of the junction unmatched. The germline gives CDR1 SGDLS, CDR2 YYNGEE. The CDR3 DNA is TGTGCCAGCAGCGTAGAAAGCGGGGACGCCTACGAGCAGTACTTC. Translated, it gives CASSVESGDAYEQYF.

In this sample, this clone turned up many times. The chain recombines TRBV20-1 with TRBJ2-7, with D possibly called TRBD1 or TRBD2 (6 bases each). The V gene's germline CDR1 is DFQATT and CDR2 SNEGSKA (reference sequence). The CDR3 length is 14 residues. V lost 6 bases and J lost 5, with 20 bases in between. The CDR3 DNA reads TGCAGTGCCACAAATGCCGGGGGCAGTAACGAGCAGTACTTC. Its protein product is CSATNAGGSNEQYF.

The chain carries TRBV27 and TRBJ1-6, with a weak D call TRBD1 (5 bases). The CDR3 spans 14 residues. The germline V gene has CDR1 MNHEY and CDR2 SMNVEV (reference sequence). V shed 5 bases and J shed 7 bases, with 12 bases lying between them. CDR3 region: CASSPGTSNSPLHF. The CDR3 DNA sequence: TGTGCCAGCAGTCCTGGGACCTCCAATTCACCCCTCCACTTT.

This clone has a count of ten or more. The chain links TRBV28 to TRBJ1-5; 8 bases are shared with TRBD1. The V and J ends lost 5 bases and 7 bases, in that order; junction bases with no gene match: 13. The CDR3 sequence is 16 residues long. CDR1 is MDHEN and CDR2 is SYDVKM in the germline V gene. This chain's CDR3 is CASSPGDRGSGQPQHF. In DNA, the CDR3 is TGTGCCAGCAGTCCCGGCGACAGGGGAAGTGGCCAGCCCCAGCATTTT.

This clone appeared many times. The chain uses TRBV6-1 and TRBJ2-5; 7 bases agree with TRBD1. CDR1 is MNHNS and CDR2 is SASEGT in the germline V gene. V lost 3 bases and J lost 2; bases outside the gene matches: 6. This CDR3 has 15 amino acids. CDR3 nucleotide sequence: TGTGCCAGCAGTGACCGGACAGGAACACAAGAGACCCAGTACTTC. Its translation is CASSDRTGTQETQYF.

Many counts were recorded for this clone. The chain links TRBV4-1 to TRBJ2-3; 11 nucleotides line up with TRBD1. Looked up from germline, CDR1 is MGHRA and CDR2 is YSYEKL. CDR3 length: 16 residues. The J segment lost 6 bases and the V segment lost 4 bases, leaving 9 bases of the junction unmatched. The chain's CDR3 is CASSRRTGGAEDTQYF. CDR3 nucleotide sequence: TGCGCCAGCAGCCGAAGGACAGGGGGCGCGGAGGATACGCAGTATTTT.

This clone appeared a few times. DNA of the CDR3: TGCGCCAGCAGCTTGGGTGGAGCGGGAGGATACAATGAGCAGTTCTTC. Its translation is CASSLGGAGGYNEQFF. The chain combines TRBV4-1 with TRBJ2-1, with TRBD2 matching 9 bases. Trimming cost V 5 bases and J 4 bases; bases outside gene matches: 9. Germline V gene data show CDR1 as MGHRA and CDR2 as YSYEKL. This CDR3 is built from 16 residues.

This clone was observed at least ten times. V and J are TRBV4-3 and TRBJ1-4; 12 nucleotides align to TRBD1. Trimming at V came to 4 bases and at J to 12 bases, leaving 18 bases not matched to a gene. The CDR3 runs 18 residues. The germline gives CDR1 LGHNA, CDR2 YSLEER. Here the CDR3 DNA reads TGCGCCAGCAGCCCGATACTGGGACAGGGGGCCCTGAAGGGGGAACTGTTTTTT. This sequence encodes CASSPILGQGALKGELFF.

This clone was seen many times. The chain has TRBV11-2 and TRBJ2-7, with 10 bases matching TRBD2. Germline values: CDR1 SGHAT, CDR2 FQNNGV. This CDR3 is 14 amino acids long. The V gene end was trimmed by 5 bases and the J gene end by 2 bases; junction bases not matched to a gene: 3. The CDR3 bases are TGTGCCAGCAGCCCTCTAGCGGGGGCCTACGAGCAGTACTTC. Translated: CASSPLAGAYEQYF. The full variable domain, its missing parts supplied by reference TRBV11-2 and TRBJ2-7, is EAGVAQSPRYKIIEKRQSVAFWCNPISGHATLYWYQQILGQGPKLLIQFQNNGVVDDSQLPKDRFSAERLKGVDSTLKIQPAKLEDSAVYLCASSPLAGAYEQYFGPGTRLTVT.